The 25 T cell receptor beta chains given below trace back to one sample, sequenced in a study of blood T cell repertoires in COVID-19. Assay used: immunoSEQ multiplex PCR; TCRdb lists only in-frame clones, some missing. The table lists about 170,000 clones, around four fifths of them singletons. The sequencing input was PBMCs or T cells enriched from blood (not recorded which). The receptors stem from a woman aged 50 to 60 who had recovered from COVID-19.

The chain recombines TRBV10-3 with TRBJ1-3, with D perhaps matching TRBD1 (5 bases). This CDR3 region has 13 residues. The V gene lost 10 bases and the J gene lost 4 bases, with 14 bases spanning the gap. Germline CDR1 is ENHRY and CDR2 is SYGVKD. The CDR3 coding sequence is TGTGCCAGCGGAGCAGGGTTGGGAAACACCATATATTTT. Its translation: CASGAGLGNTIYF.

The CDR3 DNA is TGTGCCAGCAATGATCAGGGGCTATCCTACGAGCAGTACGTC. This gives the protein CASNDQGLSYEQYV. V usage is TRBV2 and J usage is TRBJ2-7; D perhaps matches TRBD1 (6 bases). The CDR3 extends over 14 amino acids. The V end was cut by 7 bases, the J end by 1 base, with 14 bases between. CDR1 is SNHLY, CDR2 FYNNEI, per germline.

V and J are TRBV29-1 and TRBJ1-6; TRBD1 matches at 8 bases. The CDR3 totals 18 residues. Germline CDR1 SQVTM, CDR2 ANQGSEA. The junction had 11 bases not matched to a gene; V was cut back by 4 bases and J by 0 bases. The CDR3 protein is CSVAGTGQGGSYNSPLHF. CDR3 sequence (DNA): TGCAGCGTTGCTGGGACAGGACAAGGCGGCTCCTATAATTCACCCCTCCACTTT.

With respect to this clone: Other DNA sequences in this sample translate to the same CDR3. The rearrangement uses TRBV7-9 and TRBJ1-5; weak D call: TRBD1 (5 bases). Germline lookup yields CDR1 SEHNR and CDR2 FQNEAQ (reference sequence). This CDR3 spans 13 amino acids. With 1 base removed from V and 5 bases from J, the gap between germline ends came to 6 bases. CDR3 coding DNA: TGTGCCAGCAGCTTAGTAGGGGATCAGCCCCAGCATTTT. Translated: CASSLVGDQPQHF.

The chain employs TRBV9 and TRBJ2-1; 9 bases match TRBD2. The trim removed 0 bases at V and 8 bases at J, leaving 9 bases unmatched. The CDR3 length is 16 residues. Germline V gives CDR1 SGDLS, CDR2 YYNGEE. CDR3: CASSVVLRGGLDEQFF. CDR3 DNA sequence: TGTGCCAGCAGCGTAGTATTGCGGGGGGGCCTCGATGAGCAGTTCTTC. The full variable domain, completed using reference TRBV9 and TRBJ2-1, is DSGVTQTPKHLITATGQRVTLRCSPRSGDLSVYWYQQSLDQGLQFLIQYYNGEERAKGNILERFSAQQFPDLHSELNLSSLELGDSALYFCASSVVLRGGLDEQFFGPGTRLTVL.

The chain employs TRBV5-6 and TRBJ2-2; TRBD2 agrees at 7 bases. The CDR3 loop spans 14 amino acids. The ends lost 6 bases at V and 1 base at J; junction bases unmatched: 3. In germline, CDR1 is SGHDT, CDR2 YYEEEE. The CDR3 DNA reads as TGTGCCAGCACCCGGGGGGTGAACACCGGGGAGCTGTTTTTT. It translates to CASTRGVNTGELFF. Full variable domain (outside the CDR3, taken from reference TRBV5-6 and TRBJ2-2): DAGVTQSPTHLIKTRGQQVTLRCSPKSGHDTVSWYQQALGQGPQFIFQYYEEEERQRGNFPDRFSGHQFPNYSSELNVNALLLGDSALYLCASTRGVNTGELFFGEGSRLTVL.

The rearrangement uses TRBV11-2 and TRBJ2-3, with 9 bases identical to TRBD1. The CDR3 length is 18 residues. The V and J ends lost 5 bases and 4 bases, in that order; junction bases with no gene match: 16. CDR1 and CDR2 (germline): SGHAT, FQNNGV. The CDR3 loop reads CASSKRGGGQGVPDTQYF. The CDR3 DNA reads TGTGCCAGCAGCAAAAGAGGGGGGGGACAGGGAGTCCCAGATACGCAGTATTTT.

The chain joins TRBV18 to TRBJ1-5, with 7 bases aligning to TRBD1. Germline lookup yields CDR1 KGHSH and CDR2 LQKENI. The CDR3 is 15 residues long. V dropped 5 bases and J dropped 2; count of bases not matched to a gene: 6. CDR3 sequence: CASSVQGQGNQPQHF. In nucleotides, the CDR3 is TGTGCCAGCTCAGTACAGGGGCAGGGCAATCAGCCCCAGCATTTT.

The genes are TRBV30 and TRBJ1-3, with D perhaps matching TRBD1 (5 bases). Trimming cost V 2 bases and J 4 bases, with 12 bases left between them. The CDR3 contains 14 residues. Per the germline V gene, CDR1 is GTSNPN and CDR2 is SVGIG (reference sequence). CDR3 amino acids: CAWSRGTEGNTIYF. The CDR3 nucleotides read TGTGCCTGGAGTAGAGGGACTGAGGGAAACACCATATATTTT.

The V and J genes are TRBV30 and TRBJ2-3; D unclear. Trimming cost V 0 bases and J 0 bases, with 10 bases left between them. The germline CDR1 and CDR2 sequences are GTSNPN and SVGIG (reference sequence). The CDR3 is 15 residues long. For the CDR3, the DNA is TGTGCCTGGAGTGTGAAAGACACTAGCACAGATACGCAGTATTTT. Translated, it gives CAWSVKDTSTDTQYF.

This sequence joins TRBV23-1 and TRBJ2-1, with D possibly TRBD1 on 6 matching bases. Being an ORF, TRBV23-1 has a function that is uncertain. V lost 6 bases to trimming and J lost 0 bases, with 18 bases between them. The CDR3 length is 17 residues. Written as DNA, the CDR3 is TGCGCCAGCAGCCACCTCCCGGCAGGGGACTCCTACAATGAGCAGTTCTTC. As protein: CASSHLPAGDSYNEQFF.

The chain recombines TRBV5-1 with TRBJ2-1; TRBD2 might be the D (5 bases). CDR3 length: 15 residues. The germline gives CDR1 SGHRS, CDR2 YFSETQ. Trimming pared 4 bases from V and 12 bases from J, leaving 23 bases between. CDR3 amino acids: CASSTPLGSGGRQFF. CDR3 sequence (DNA): TGCGCCAGCAGCACTCCCTTGGGGAGCGGAGGCCGGCAGTTCTTC.

The table lists this clone with a count of one. V usage is TRBV10-2 and J usage is TRBJ1-1; unclear D gene. This CDR3 contains 14 residues. Trimming removed 5 bases at V and 1 base at J, with 11 bases between. Germline V gene sequence: CDR1 WSHSY, CDR2 SAAADI. The CDR3 protein is CASSILPPNTEAFF. In DNA form, the CDR3 reads TGCGCCAGCAGTATCCTCCCCCCGAACACTGAAGCTTTCTTT.

The V gene is TRBV19, the J gene TRBJ1-1, with D possibly TRBD1 on 6 matching bases. The CDR3 runs to 16 residues. Germline-derived CDR1 and CDR2 are LNHDA and SQIVND (reference sequence). V lost 6 bases, J lost 1 base, and 18 bases lay in between. For the CDR3, the DNA is TGTGCCAGTAGCCTTAAGGTTGGGACAAAGAACACTGAAGCTTTCTTT. This gives the protein CASSLKVGTKNTEAFF.

This clone was found a few times. The chain couples TRBV27 to TRBJ1-5, with D tentatively TRBD1 (6 bases). The CDR3 extends over 15 amino acids. The V gene lost 4 bases and the J gene lost 0 bases, with 10 bases spanning the gap. Per germline, CDR1 MNHEY and CDR2 SMNVEV (reference sequence). The CDR3 region has the DNA TGTGCCAGCAGTTGGAACAGGGATAGCAATCAGCCCCAGCATTTT. Encoded protein: CASSWNRDSNQPQHF.

J is TRBJ2-5 and V is TRBV30; 12 nucleotides agree with TRBD2. Trimming at V came to 5 bases and at J to 1 base, leaving 14 bases not matched to a gene. The CDR3 has 18 residues. The germline CDR1 and CDR2 sequences are GTSNPN and SVGIG (reference sequence). CDR3 nucleotides: TGTGCCTGGTTCTGCTTGGCTAGCGGGAGGGCCGTCCAAGAGACCCAGTACTTC. Residues: CAWFCLASGRAVQETQYF.

In DNA form, the CDR3 reads TGTGCCAGCAGCTTAGACCAGGGCTGGTCCTACAATGAGCAGTTCTTC. The encoded protein is CASSLDQGWSYNEQFF. The chain carries TRBV11-2 and TRBJ2-1; D may be TRBD1 (5 bases). Between the trimmed V and J ends, which lost 0 bases and 1 base, there was a span of 10 bases. CDR3 size: 16 residues. Looked up from germline, CDR1 is SGHAT and CDR2 is FQNNGV.

J is TRBJ2-5 and V is TRBV9; 11 bases agree with TRBD2. The germline V gene has CDR1 SGDLS and CDR2 YYNGEE. The V gene end was trimmed by 0 bases and the J gene end by 3 bases; junction bases not matched to a gene: 4. CDR3 length: 16 amino acids. The CDR3 DNA reads TGTGCCAGCAGCGTAGAACCTAGCGGGGGGAAAGAGACCCAGTACTTC. It yields the protein CASSVEPSGGKETQYF.

In regard to this clone: The identical CDR3 is also encoded by other nucleotide sequences in the sample. This CDR3 reads CASSLDGDYGYTF. The CDR3 DNA reads TGCGCCAGCAGCCTGGACGGGGACTATGGCTACACCTTC. The rearrangement uses TRBV5-1 and TRBJ1-2; no reliable D call. Germline lookup yields CDR1 SGHRS and CDR2 YFSETQ. V shed 4 bases and J shed 3 bases, with 10 bases lying between them. CDR3 length: 13 amino acids.

This clone was found a few times. V is TRBV19 and J is TRBJ1-1; 7 bases align to TRBD1. The CDR3 loop spans 15 amino acids. Trimming removed 5 bases from V and 1 base from J; junction bases left unmatched: 7. In germline, CDR1 is LNHDA, CDR2 SQIVND (reference sequence). This CDR3 is CASSSPDRWNTEAFF. The CDR3 DNA is TGTGCCAGTAGTTCACCGGACAGGTGGAACACTGAAGCTTTCTTT.

The V and J genes are TRBV2 and TRBJ1-6; the D gene is possibly TRBD1 (6 bases). The CDR3 consists of 16 residues. Germline CDR1 and CDR2: SNHLY and FYNNEI. Trimming cost V 8 bases and J 3 bases, with 17 bases left between them. CDR3 residues: CASQRRGGSYNSPLHF. The DNA for the CDR3 is TGTGCCAGCCAGCGTAGAGGGGGTAGCTATAATTCACCCCTCCACTTT.

This chain uses TRBV6-5 with TRBJ1-5; 10 nucleotides line up with TRBD1. Germline CDR1 is MNHEY and CDR2 is SVGAGI. The CDR3 extends over 16 amino acids. V shed 4 bases and J 3 bases; nucleotides not matched to a gene: 6. CDR3 bases: TGTGCCAGCAGTTCCACGACAGGGGGCCTCAATCAGCCCCAGCATTTT. Protein: CASSSTTGGLNQPQHF.

The V gene is TRBV29-1, the J gene TRBJ2-2, with D maybe TRBD2 (6 bases). CDR1 SQVTM and CDR2 ANQGSEA come from the germline V gene. The germline V and J ends were trimmed by 6 bases and 4 bases, with 18 bases remaining between them. This CDR3 contains 15 residues. CDR3 region: CSVNSLSGGTGELFF. DNA of the CDR3: TGCAGCGTGAACAGTCTTTCCGGGGGCACCGGGGAGCTGTTTTTT.

The DNA for the CDR3 is TGTGCCAGCTCCTCGGACTCTCTCTCTGGAAACACCATATATTTT. This sequence encodes CASSSDSLSGNTIYF. The V and J genes are TRBV18 and TRBJ1-3; D call uncertain. In germline, CDR1 is KGHSH, CDR2 LQKENI. This CDR3 contains 15 residues. Trimming left V 6 bases short and J 0 bases short, with 12 bases between.

This chain connects TRBV30 to TRBJ2-6; no definite D call. The V gene lost 1 base and the J gene lost 3 bases, with 7 bases spanning the gap. CDR1 is GTSNPN, CDR2 SVGIG, per germline (reference sequence). The CDR3 runs 14 residues. The CDR3 DNA reads TGTGCCTGGAGTGCTGATAGTGGGGCCAACGTCCTGACTTTC. It encodes CAWSADSGANVLTF.